These 23 T cell receptor beta chains originate from one sample sequenced in a study of cytomegalovirus exposure and HLA in healthy donors. PCR used 60 Vbeta primers and 13 Jbeta primers. This table comes from immunoSEQ multiplex PCR, and its TCRdb copy is limited to in-frame clones, with some not included. The repertoire holds about 180,000 clones, with more than 70% as singletons. The specimen was PBMCs. These receptors were taken from a boy between 2 and 10 years old in good health and CMV-seronegative.

The V call is TRBV27, the J call TRBJ1-2, with 7 bases lining up with TRBD1. Trimming at V came to 4 bases and at J to 6 bases, leaving 8 bases not matched to a gene. The CDR3 length is 14 residues. Germline CDR1 reads MNHEY; CDR2 reads SMNVEV (reference sequence). The CDR3 reads CASSSDRVEDGYTF. As DNA, the CDR3 is TGTGCCAGCAGTTCCGACAGGGTGGAAGATGGCTACACCTTC.

This chain connects TRBV27 to TRBJ2-7; TRBD1 aligns across 10 bases. This CDR3 has 15 amino acids. Germline trimming cut 5 bases from V and 5 bases from J; bases unmatched to any gene: 9. In germline, CDR1 is MNHEY, CDR2 SMNVEV (reference sequence). Here the CDR3 reads CASSPLGQGINEQYF. CDR3 in DNA: TGTGCCAGCAGTCCACTGGGACAGGGGATCAACGAGCAGTACTTC.

The chain recombines TRBV19 with TRBJ2-5, with 7 bases identical to TRBD1. Trimming removed 5 bases from V and 2 bases from J; junction bases left unmatched: 5. The CDR3 is 14 amino acids. The germline gives CDR1 LNHDA, CDR2 SQIVND (reference sequence). The CDR3 nucleotides read TGTGCCAGTAGTTTGGACAGGATACAAGAGACCCAGTACTTC. Protein product: CASSLDRIQETQYF.

V gene TRBV4-2 combines with J gene TRBJ2-1; D might be TRBD2 (6 bases). This CDR3 comprises 16 residues. V was trimmed by 4 bases and J by 3 bases, leaving 16 bases between them. Germline lookup yields CDR1 LGHNA and CDR2 YNFKEQ. The CDR3 region is CASSLPTGTYYNEQFF. CDR3 nucleotide sequence: TGTGCCAGCAGCCTCCCAACCGGGACTTACTACAATGAGCAGTTCTTC.

The CDR3 protein is CAISETGHDYGYTF. For the CDR3, the DNA is TGTGCCATCAGTGAGACTGGACACGACTATGGCTACACCTTC. This sequence joins TRBV10-3 and TRBJ1-2, with D possibly matching TRBD1 (5 bases). Germline-derived CDR1 and CDR2 are ENHRY and SYGVKD. Trimming shortened V by 2 bases and J by 3 bases, and 10 bases separated the two germline ends. The CDR3 runs 14 residues.

The V gene is TRBV7-8, the J gene TRBJ1-2, with 8 bases aligning to TRBD1. V dropped 5 bases and J dropped 6; count of bases not matched to a gene: 5. The length of the CDR3 is 13 residues. From germline, CDR1 is SGHVS and CDR2 FQNEAQ. The CDR3 sequence is CASSMTGDDGYTF. The CDR3 DNA sequence: TGTGCCAGCAGCATGACAGGGGACGATGGCTACACCTTC.

The chain joins TRBV19 to TRBJ2-1; 8 nucleotides align to TRBD1. V shed 6 bases and J 9 bases; nucleotides not matched to a gene: 13. The CDR3 extends over 15 amino acids. Per germline, CDR1 LNHDA and CDR2 SQIVND (reference sequence). The CDR3 here is CASRDRAFMRTEQFF. The CDR3 DNA reads as TGTGCCAGTAGGGACAGGGCATTCATGAGGACTGAGCAGTTCTTC. The full variable domain, rest sourced from reference TRBV19 and TRBJ2-1, is DGGITQSPKYLFRKEGQNVTLSCEQNLNHDAMYWYRQDPGQGLRLIYYSQIVNDFQKGDIAEGYSVSREKKESFPLTVTSAQKNPTAFYLCASRDRAFMRTEQFFGPGTRLTVL.

The chain joins TRBV6-1 to TRBJ1-2, with D possibly being TRBD1 (6 bases). Trimming removed 7 bases at V and 4 bases at J, with 13 bases between. The CDR3 has 13 residues. The germline CDR1 and CDR2 sequences are MNHNS and SASEGT. Here the CDR3 DNA reads TGTGCCAGCACTTACAGGGTAGGCTATGGCTACACCTTC. This encodes CASTYRVGYGYTF.

This chain joins TRBV5-1 and TRBJ1-1, with D maybe TRBD1 (5 bases). V shed 2 bases and J shed 0 bases, with 11 bases lying between them. CDR3 length: 15 amino acids. The germline CDR1 and CDR2 sequences are SGHRS and YFSETQ. The CDR3, as DNA: TGCGCCAGCAGCTTTCAGGCAGGGATGAACACTGAAGCTTTCTTT. It is translated as CASSFQAGMNTEAFF.

V and J are TRBV7-2 and TRBJ1-3; weak D call: TRBD1 (6 bases). The V end lost 0 bases, the J end lost 3 bases, and 9 bases lay between the germline ends. The germline CDR1 and CDR2 sequences are SGHTA and FQGNSA. This CDR3 has 15 amino acids. CDR3 residues: CASSLATGFGNTIYF. The CDR3 DNA reads TGTGCCAGCAGCTTAGCGACAGGATTTGGAAACACCATATATTTT.

This chain uses TRBV28 with TRBJ2-3; a weak D match, TRBD2 (5 bases). Germline V lookup: CDR1 MDHEN, CDR2 SYDVKM. The V end lost 8 bases, the J end lost 1 base, and 13 bases lay between the germline ends. The CDR3 runs 14 residues. The CDR3, as DNA: TGTGCCAGCCGACTACAAGCGGGCACAGATACGCAGTATTTT. Its translation is CASRLQAGTDTQYF.

This sequence joins TRBV29-1 and TRBJ2-1; 9 nucleotides agree with TRBD2. Germline-derived CDR1 and CDR2 are SQVTM and ANQGSEA. This CDR3 is built from 14 residues. The V gene end was trimmed by 5 bases and the J gene end by 6 bases; junction bases not matched to a gene: 8. The CDR3 loop reads CSVKLAGSSNEQFF. As DNA, the CDR3 is TGCAGCGTTAAGCTAGCGGGATCTTCCAATGAGCAGTTCTTC.

The chain is built from TRBV27 and TRBJ2-5, with TRBD2 matching over 8 bases. CDR1 and CDR2 from the germline V gene are MNHEY and SMNVEV (reference sequence). The V gene end was trimmed by 5 bases and the J gene end by 5 bases; junction bases not matched to a gene: 7. The CDR3 extends over 14 amino acids. The DNA for the CDR3 is TGTGCCAGCAGTGACGGACTAGCTCAGGAGACCCAGTACTTC. It yields the protein CASSDGLAQETQYF.

The chain links TRBV7-2 to TRBJ2-3; possibly TRBD2 for D (6 bases). With 4 bases removed from V and 0 bases from J, the gap between germline ends came to 14 bases. This CDR3 contains 16 residues. Germline-derived CDR1 and CDR2 are SGHTA and FQGNSA. CDR3 bases: TGTGCCAGCAGCTCCACTAGCACCCCTAGCACAGATACGCAGTATTTT. Amino acids: CASSSTSTPSTDTQYF.

The chain has TRBV19 and TRBJ1-2; a possible D gene is TRBD1 (6 bases). The CDR3 has 14 amino acids. V was shortened by 7 bases and J by 5 bases, with 17 bases between the two germline ends. The germline gives CDR1 LNHDA, CDR2 SQIVND (reference sequence). CDR3 nucleotides: TGTGCCAGTACCCGGGACAAAAATCTATATGGCTACACCTTC. Encoded protein: CASTRDKNLYGYTF.

The chain links TRBV30 to TRBJ1-1, with D uncertain. CDR3 size: 13 residues. Per the germline V gene, CDR1 is GTSNPN and CDR2 is SVGIG (reference sequence). The ends were cut back, 0 bases at V and 1 base at J, with 6 bases in the middle. The CDR3 nucleotides are TGTGCCTGGAGTGTACTAGGGAACACTGAAGCTTTCTTT. Translated, it gives CAWSVLGNTEAFF.

The rearrangement links TRBV7-2 to TRBJ2-7, with D unclear. V lost 5 bases and J lost 3, with 8 bases in between. The germline gives CDR1 SGHTA, CDR2 FQGNSA. This CDR3 has 12 amino acids. CDR3 sequence (DNA): TGTGCCAGCAGCCGGTTGAGCTACGAGCAGTACTTC. This gives the protein CASSRLSYEQYF.

V is TRBV2 and J is TRBJ2-7, with D tentatively TRBD1 (6 bases). This CDR3 has 15 amino acids. CDR1 and CDR2 from the germline V gene are SNHLY and FYNNEI. V lost 4 bases, J lost 3 bases, and 16 bases lay in between. CDR3 in amino acids: CASSVGRTDRYEQYF. The CDR3 region has the DNA TGTGCCAGCAGTGTGGGTCGGACAGATCGCTACGAGCAGTACTTC.

This clone was recorded a few times. V and J are TRBV10-3 and TRBJ2-7, with 7 bases matching TRBD2. This CDR3 has 17 amino acids. CDR1 is ENHRY, CDR2 SYGVKD, per germline. V shed 2 bases, J shed 1 base, and the junction held 11 bases outside the gene matches. The CDR3 DNA reads as TGTGCCATCAGTGAGACGAGGAAGCGGGACCTGTCCTACGAGCAGTACTTC. Translated: CAISETRKRDLSYEQYF.

Details on this clone: The sample holds other DNA sequences that translate to the same CDR3. The V call is TRBV5-1, the J call TRBJ2-1; 9 nucleotides line up with TRBD1. J was trimmed by 1 base and V by 4 bases; bases with no gene match: 3. Germline CDR1 SGHRS, CDR2 YFSETQ. The CDR3 totals 15 residues. The CDR3 nucleotides read TGCGCCAGCAGCCTAGGACAGGGGTCCTACAATGAGCAGTTCTTC. Its translation is CASSLGQGSYNEQFF.

This clone was detected once. The chain recombines TRBV5-1 with TRBJ1-1; TRBD1 matches 8 bases. Germline-derived CDR1 and CDR2 are SGHRS and YFSETQ. The CDR3 length is 14 residues. V lost 3 bases to trimming and J lost 0 bases; unmatched junction nucleotides: 1. CDR3: CASSWTGLNTEAFF. As DNA, the CDR3 is TGCGCCAGCAGCTGGACAGGGTTGAACACTGAAGCTTTCTTT.

This clone was found once. This rearrangement joins TRBV28 to TRBJ2-2; D perhaps matches TRBD1 (5 bases). CDR1 and CDR2 from the germline V gene are MDHEN and SYDVKM. The CDR3 is made up of 16 amino acids. Trimming shortened V by 6 bases and J by 0 bases, and 14 bases separated the two germline ends. CDR3 coding DNA: TGTGCCAGCAGCTCCGAGACAGATTCGAACACCGGGGAGCTGTTTTTT. Translated, it gives CASSSETDSNTGELFF.

The chain employs TRBV19 and TRBJ1-4, with D unclear. This CDR3 comprises 14 residues. CDR1 and CDR2 from the germline V gene are LNHDA and SQIVND (reference sequence). Trimming removed 1 base from V and 7 bases from J, with 10 bases in between. As DNA, the CDR3 is TGTGCCAGTAGTATAGTGGGCAAAGGTGAAAAACTGTTTTTT. Protein: CASSIVGKGEKLFF.